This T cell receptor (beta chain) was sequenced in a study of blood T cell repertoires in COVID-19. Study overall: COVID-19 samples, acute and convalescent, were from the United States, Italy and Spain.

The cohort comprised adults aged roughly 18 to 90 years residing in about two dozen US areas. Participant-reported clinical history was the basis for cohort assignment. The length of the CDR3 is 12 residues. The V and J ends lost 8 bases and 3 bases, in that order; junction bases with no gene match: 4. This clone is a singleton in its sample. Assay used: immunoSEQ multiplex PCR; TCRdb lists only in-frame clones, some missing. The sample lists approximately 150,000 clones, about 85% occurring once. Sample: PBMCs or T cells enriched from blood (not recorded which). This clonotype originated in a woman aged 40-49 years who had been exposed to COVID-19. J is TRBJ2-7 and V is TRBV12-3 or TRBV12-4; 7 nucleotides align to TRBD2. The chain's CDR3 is CASGGGGYEQYF. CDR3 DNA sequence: TGTGCCAGCGGGGGGGGAGGCTACGAGCAGTACTTC.